One and the same sample provided the 5 T cell receptor beta chains below, sequenced in a study of blood T cell repertoires in COVID-19. Method: immunoSEQ multiplex PCR; TCRdb's copy keeps in-frame clones and lacks some. Of 230,000 or so clones listed, almost 90% were seen once; the top ten hold 14% to 15%. Sequenced: PBMCs or T cells enriched from blood (not recorded which). These receptors were obtained from a woman between 50 and 59 years old with acute COVID-19.

The genes are TRBV10-3 and TRBJ2-1; the match to TRBD2 covers 14 bases. This CDR3 has 17 residues. The V gene's germline CDR1 is ENHRY and CDR2 SYGVKD. The J segment lost 0 bases and the V segment lost 9 bases, leaving 7 bases of the junction unmatched. CDR3 sequence (DNA): TGTGCCATAGGGACTAGCGGGAGAGTAGGCTCCTACAATGAGCAGTTCTTC. It codes for CAIGTSGRVGSYNEQFF.

V is TRBV4-1 and J is TRBJ2-6, with D tentatively TRBD2 (5 bases). The V end lost 0 bases, the J end lost 0 bases, and 9 bases lay between the germline ends. In germline, CDR1 is MGHRA, CDR2 YSYEKL. This CDR3 region has 17 residues. The CDR3 sequence: CASSQEVRVSGANVLTF. DNA of the CDR3: TGCGCCAGCAGCCAAGAGGTGAGGGTCTCTGGGGCCAACGTCCTGACTTTC.

The chain links TRBV7-9 to TRBJ1-2; 7 bases fit TRBD1. The CDR3 runs to 16 residues. The ends lost 4 bases at V and 6 bases at J; junction bases unmatched: 14. The germline gives CDR1 SEHNR, CDR2 FQNEAQ (reference sequence). CDR3 loop: CASSSMGQTAFNGYTF. The CDR3 DNA reads TGTGCCAGCAGCTCAATGGGACAGACAGCTTTTAATGGCTACACCTTC.

This clone was observed a handful of times. The rearrangement uses TRBV18 and TRBJ1-6; 9 positions agree with TRBD1. The germline gives CDR1 KGHSH, CDR2 LQKENI. V lost 7 bases to trimming and J lost 8 bases; unmatched junction nucleotides: 3. CDR3 length equals 13 residues. CDR3 bases: TGTGCCAGCTGGACAGGGGTGGATTCACCCCTCCACTTT. This sequence encodes CASWTGVDSPLHF. The complete variable domain, with remaining parts taken from reference TRBV18 and TRBJ1-6, reads NAGVMQNPRHLVRRRGQEARLRCSPMKGHSHVYWYRQLPEEGLKFMVYLQKENIIDESGMPKERFSAEFPKEGPSILRIQQVVRGDSAAYFCASWTGVDSPLHFGNGTRLTVT.

This chain uses TRBV27 with TRBJ1-6; weak D call: TRBD1 (5 bases). With 4 bases removed from V and 9 bases from J, the gap between germline ends came to 10 bases. This CDR3 comprises 13 residues. From germline, CDR1 is MNHEY and CDR2 SMNVEV (reference sequence). The CDR3 protein is CASSWAGLSPLHF. The DNA of the CDR3 is TGTGCCAGCAGTTGGGCAGGGCTTTCACCCCTCCACTTT.